The 10 T cell receptor beta chains reported below all come from one sample, sequenced in a study of T cell responses to AZD1222 COVID-19 vaccine. Sequencing was performed with immunoSEQ multiplex PCR; in TCRdb, only in-frame clones are kept and a portion is missing. Of some 92,000 clones detected, roughly nine tenths appear once; the ten largest clones hold about 7.5%. The sample in question was peripheral blood, obtained on day 0 of AZD1222 vaccination. Receptor source: an adult in good health.

Remarks on this clone: At one of its ends the junction is not consistent with the germline gene, which may arise from a read error. The J gene is TRBJ2-2, the V gene TRBV7-7; maybe TRBD1 (7 bases). The germline CDR1 and CDR2 sequences are SSHAT and FNYEAQ (reference sequence). The CDR3 covers 14 residues. CDR3 protein: CASSPQGGGGELFF. CDR3 DNA: TGTGCTAGCAGCCCCCAGGGGGGCGGCGGGGAGCTGTTTTTT. The full variable domain, completed using reference TRBV7-7 and TRBJ2-2, is GAGVSQSPRYKVTKRGQDVTLRCDPISSHATLYWYQQALGQGPEFLTYFNYEAQPDKSGLPSDRFSAERPEGSISTLTIQRTEQRDSAMYRCASSPQGGGGELFFGEGSRLTVL.

The rearrangement links TRBV28 to TRBJ1-1; D possibly corresponds to TRBD1 (5 bases). The CDR3 runs 13 residues. CDR1 is MDHEN, CDR2 SYDVKM, per germline. The ends were cut back, 2 bases at V and 4 bases at J, with 8 bases in the middle. CDR3: CASSLPGGTEAFF. The CDR3 nucleotides are TGTGCCAGCAGTTTACCCGGGGGCACTGAAGCTTTCTTT. Combining the CDR3 with reference TRBV28 and TRBJ1-1 gives the whole variable domain DVKVTQSSRYLVKRTGEKVFLECVQDMDHENMFWYRQDPGLGLRLIYFSYDVKMKEKGDIPEGYSVSREKKERFSLILESASTNQTSMYLCASSLPGGTEAFFGQGTRLTVV.

The J gene is TRBJ1-1, the V gene TRBV7-6; tentative D call: TRBD1 (5 bases). The CDR3 is 15 amino acids. Germline CDR1 is SGHVS and CDR2 is FNYEAQ. Trimming took off 2 bases at V and 1 base at J, with 11 bases between the two ends. In DNA, the CDR3 is TGTGCCAGCAGCTTATATGGGGGGGAGAACACTGAAGCTTTCTTT. This translates into CASSLYGGENTEAFF.

The chain uses TRBV19 and TRBJ2-3; D gene unclear. Germline CDR1 is LNHDA and CDR2 is SQIVND (reference sequence). V was cut by 11 bases and J by 1 base, with 13 bases left in between. The length of the CDR3 is 13 residues. The CDR3 loop is CAAAGRGTDTQYF. For the CDR3, the DNA is TGTGCCGCGGCAGGACGAGGCACAGATACGCAGTATTTT.

The gene calls are TRBV19 and TRBJ1-5, with D hard to call. In germline, CDR1 is LNHDA, CDR2 SQIVND (reference sequence). Trimming took 3 bases from V and 2 from J, leaving 8 bases between them. The length of the CDR3 is 14 residues. The CDR3 protein is CASSIEDRNQPQHF. In DNA, the CDR3 is TGTGCCAGTAGTATCGAAGACCGCAATCAGCCCCAGCATTTT.

The genes are TRBV7-8 and TRBJ1-1; no clear D. Germline CDR1 and CDR2: SGHVS and FQNEAQ. Trimming left V 3 bases short and J 4 bases short, with 12 bases between. The length of the CDR3 is 14 residues. The CDR3 reads CASSLELGGTEAFF. CDR3 in DNA: TGTGCCAGCAGCTTGGAATTGGGTGGCACTGAAGCTTTCTTT.

The V gene is TRBV19, the J gene TRBJ2-3; possibly TRBD1 for D (6 bases). Deletions cut 3 bases from V and 5 bases from J, with 12 bases between. The CDR3 spans 14 residues. Looked up from germline, CDR1 is LNHDA and CDR2 is SQIVND (reference sequence). The CDR3 loop is CASSIWGQGDTQYF. The DNA of the CDR3 is TGTGCCAGTAGTATTTGGGGGCAGGGAGATACGCAGTATTTT.

The rearrangement links TRBV2 to TRBJ1-2; a possible D gene is TRBD1 (6 bases). From germline, CDR1 is SNHLY and CDR2 FYNNEI. The CDR3 has 15 amino acids. V dropped 6 bases and J dropped 6 bases, with 20 bases sitting between them. In DNA, the CDR3 is TGTGCCAGCAGCTATTTACGGAGGACAGCCGATGGCTACACCTTC. Residues: CASSYLRRTADGYTF.

The genes are TRBV30 and TRBJ1-2; D is undetermined. The CDR3 has 14 residues. Germline assignment: CDR1 GTSNPN and CDR2 SVGIG (reference sequence). V dropped 0 bases and J dropped 4 bases, with 12 bases sitting between them. The CDR3 DNA sequence: TGTGCCTGGAGTGTACCGGGAGGAGGCTATGGCTACACCTTC. It translates to CAWSVPGGGYGYTF.

The chain uses TRBV30 and TRBJ1-6; 11 bases are shared with TRBD1. Germline V gives CDR1 GTSNPN, CDR2 SVGIG (reference sequence). V lost 0 bases, J lost 10 bases, and 2 bases stayed unmatched. This CDR3 region has 14 residues. The CDR3 reads CAWSVGTGGSPLHF. DNA of the CDR3: TGTGCCTGGAGTGTAGGGACAGGGGGGTCACCCCTCCACTTT. The full variable domain, completed using reference TRBV30 and TRBJ1-6, is SQTIHQWPATLVQPVGSPLSLECTVEGTSNPNLYWYRQAAGRGLQLLFYSVGIGQISSEVPQNLSASRPQDRQFILSSKKLLLSDSGFYLCAWSVGTGGSPLHFGNGTRLTVT.